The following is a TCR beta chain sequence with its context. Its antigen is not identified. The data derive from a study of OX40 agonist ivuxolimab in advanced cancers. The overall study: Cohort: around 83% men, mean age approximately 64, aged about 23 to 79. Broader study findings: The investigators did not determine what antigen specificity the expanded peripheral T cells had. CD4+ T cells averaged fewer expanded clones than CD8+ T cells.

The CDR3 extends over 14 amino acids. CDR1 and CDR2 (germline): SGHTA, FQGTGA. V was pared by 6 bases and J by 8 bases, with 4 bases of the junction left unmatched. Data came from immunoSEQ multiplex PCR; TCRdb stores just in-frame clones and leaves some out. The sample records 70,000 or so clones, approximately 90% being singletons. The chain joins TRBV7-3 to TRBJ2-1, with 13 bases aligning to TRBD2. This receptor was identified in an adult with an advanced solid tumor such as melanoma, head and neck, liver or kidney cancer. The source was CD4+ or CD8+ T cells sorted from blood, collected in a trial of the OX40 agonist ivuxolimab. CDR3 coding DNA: TGTGCCAGCAGTTCAGGACTAGCGGGGGATGAGCAGTTCTTC. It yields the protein CASSSGLAGDEQFF. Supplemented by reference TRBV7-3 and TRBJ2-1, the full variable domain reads GAGVSQTPSNKVTEKGKYVELRCDPISGHTALYWYRQSLGQGPEFLIYFQGTGAADDSGLPNDRFFAVRPEGSVSTLKIQRTERGDSAVYLCASSSGLAGDEQFFGPGTRLTVL.